The present TCR beta chain was sequenced within a study of immune evolution from preneoplasia to lung adenocarcinoma. Macro-dissection enriched premalignant or tumor cells before nucleic acid extraction. The assay was immunoSEQ multiplex PCR, and TCRdb's table has in-frame clones only and misses some. The sample has around 10,000 clones, around 83% seen once; the top ten hold around 4.9%. Deletions cut 9 bases from V and 6 bases from J, with 15 bases between. The CDR3 loop spans 13 amino acids. CDR1 and CDR2 (germline): LNHDA, SQIVND (reference sequence). The chain is built from TRBV19 and TRBJ2-1; D is possibly TRBD2 (6 bases). This TCR was sampled from a person aged 70 to 80 with lung adenocarcinoma. Some clones in this sample may be carry-over from other donors' samples. Sequencing input: FFPE minimally invasive lung adenocarcinoma tissue. The CDR3, as DNA: TGTGCCAGCGGAGGGGCGCCGTTCAATGAGCAGTTCTTC. Translation: CASGGAPFNEQFF.